The 18 T cell receptor beta chains presented below share a single source sample, sequenced in a study of cytomegalovirus exposure and HLA in healthy donors. The PCR had 60 Vbeta and 13 Jbeta primers. Sequencing was performed with immunoSEQ multiplex PCR; in TCRdb, only in-frame clones are kept and a portion is missing. Found here are 150,000 to 180,000 clones, about 80% of them singletons; the top ten hold around 13%. Sequencing was done on a sample of PBMCs. These receptor sequences come from a man aged 30 to 39 in good health and CMV-seropositive.

The chain carries TRBV11-2 and TRBJ2-3; D unclear. CDR1 SGHAT and CDR2 FQNNGV come from the germline V gene. CDR3 length: 13 residues. V dropped 6 bases and J dropped 1 base, with 8 bases sitting between them. The chain's CDR3 is CASRVPGTDTQYF. For the CDR3, the DNA is TGTGCCAGCAGGGTGCCAGGCACAGATACGCAGTATTTT.

The chain has TRBV5-1 and TRBJ2-1, with 7 bases aligning to TRBD1. The CDR3 contains 13 residues. With V trimmed by 4 bases and J by 4 bases, 2 bases remained unmatched. Germline V gene data show CDR1 as SGHRS and CDR2 as YFSETQ. The CDR3 DNA sequence: TGCGCCAGCAGCAAGGGACAGTACAATGAGCAGTTCTTC. The encoded protein is CASSKGQYNEQFF.

The chain joins TRBV7-8 to TRBJ1-4; D ambiguous. V was cut by 5 bases and J by 8 bases, with 15 bases left in between. This CDR3 contains 14 residues. The germline CDR1 and CDR2 sequences are SGHVS and FQNEAQ. In nucleotides, the CDR3 is TGTGCCAGCAGCCCGTACTCCTCTCGGGAAAAACTGTTTTTT. Translating it yields CASSPYSSREKLFF.

J is TRBJ2-7 and V is TRBV21-1; TRBD1 was called by the table and not checked on the DNA. TRBV21-1 is reported as a pseudogene. The CDR3 loop spans 17 amino acids. The CDR3 is CASSPRGLAFGGYEQYF. The CDR3 DNA reads TGTGCCAGCAGCCCGAGGGGGTTGGCTTTTGGGGGATACGAGCAGTACTTC.

The chain uses TRBV28 and TRBJ2-7, with a tentative D call TRBD2 (6 bases). This CDR3 contains 16 residues. CDR1 and CDR2 from the germline V gene are MDHEN and SYDVKM. The V gene lost 5 bases and the J gene lost 2 bases, with 19 bases spanning the gap. CDR3 DNA sequence: TGTGCCAGCAGTCTTCTCTCCGGCCCGGGGGCCTACGAGCAGTACTTC. It codes for CASSLLSGPGAYEQYF.

The gene calls are TRBV7-2 and TRBJ2-1; D is unclear. Trimming removed 1 base at V and 0 bases at J, with 7 bases between. The CDR3 contains 15 residues. CDR1 and CDR2 from the germline V gene are SGHTA and FQGNSA. This chain's CDR3 is CASSLELASYNEQFF. CDR3 sequence (DNA): TGTGCCAGCAGCTTAGAGCTCGCCTCCTACAATGAGCAGTTCTTC.

This rearrangement joins TRBV9 to TRBJ2-6, with 7 bases that match TRBD2. Germline V lookup: CDR1 SGDLS, CDR2 YYNGEE. V lost 4 bases to trimming and J lost 5 bases; unmatched junction nucleotides: 9. The CDR3 is 16 amino acids. DNA of the CDR3: TGTGCCAGCAGCTATGGGGGGGGGTGGAGGGCCAACGTCCTGACTTTC. It encodes CASSYGGGWRANVLTF.

This clone was counted once. CDR3: CASSTGQSTDTQYF. The CDR3, as DNA: TGTGCCAGCAGCACCGGACAGAGCACAGATACGCAGTATTTT. V usage is TRBV5-5 and J usage is TRBJ2-3; TRBD1 is a possible D gene (6 bases). The CDR3 runs to 14 residues. Germline CDR1 SGHKS, CDR2 YYEKEE (reference sequence). With 4 bases removed from V and 0 bases from J, the gap between germline ends came to 9 bases.

This sequence joins TRBV6-6 and TRBJ2-5; D not resolved. Germline V lookup: CDR1 MNHNY, CDR2 SVGAGI (reference sequence). CDR3 length equals 16 residues. V lost 2 bases to trimming and J lost 4 bases, with 17 bases between them. The CDR3 sequence is CASSYPGPPEPETQYF. The CDR3 DNA follows: TGTGCCAGCAGTTACCCAGGTCCCCCGGAACCAGAGACCCAGTACTTC.

The chain employs TRBV13 and TRBJ2-1; D possibly corresponds to TRBD2 (5 bases). The germline V and J ends were trimmed by 0 bases and 5 bases, with 11 bases remaining between them. This CDR3 contains 15 residues. Germline loops: CDR1 PRHDT, CDR2 FYEKMQ (reference sequence). CDR3 loop: CASSLGPGSHNEQFF. Here the CDR3 DNA reads TGTGCCAGCAGCTTAGGCCCGGGGTCCCACAATGAGCAGTTCTTC.

The chain is built from TRBV7-3 and TRBJ1-1, with D unclear. Germline CDR1 and CDR2: SGHTA and FQGTGA. V lost 0 bases to trimming and J lost 8 bases, with 10 bases between them. This CDR3 contains 13 residues. The CDR3 region is CASSLTDRQEAFF. As DNA, the CDR3 is TGTGCCAGCAGCTTAACTGACCGACAAGAAGCTTTCTTT.

The chain links TRBV4-1 to TRBJ2-1; TRBD2 might be the D (6 bases). The CDR3 consists of 14 residues. From germline, CDR1 is MGHRA and CDR2 YSYEKL. Trimming took off 8 bases at V and 9 bases at J, with 20 bases between the two ends. CDR3 loop: CASAPGEVAVEQFF. The CDR3 nucleotides read TGCGCCAGCGCCCCGGGGGAGGTGGCGGTTGAGCAGTTCTTC.

V and J are TRBV5-6 and TRBJ1-4, with a weak D call TRBD1 (5 bases). Germline CDR1 and CDR2: SGHDT and YYEEEE. The CDR3 loop spans 15 amino acids. V shed 3 bases and J shed 1 base, with 10 bases lying between them. As DNA, the CDR3 is TGTGCCAGCAGCTCCCGCAGGGTAACTAATGAAAAACTGTTTTTT. Translation gives CASSSRRVTNEKLFF. Looking up the rest from reference TRBV5-6 and TRBJ1-4 gives the full variable domain: DAGVTQSPTHLIKTRGQQVTLRCSPKSGHDTVSWYQQALGQGPQFIFQYYEEEERQRGNFPDRFSGHQFPNYSSELNVNALLLGDSALYLCASSSRRVTNEKLFFGSGTQLSVL.

This clone has just a few counts. The chain joins TRBV2 to TRBJ2-3; D is perhaps TRBD1 (6 bases). The CDR3 is made up of 14 amino acids. V lost 7 bases and J lost 5, with 16 bases in between. CDR1 is SNHLY and CDR2 is FYNNEI in the germline V gene. CDR3 bases: TGTGCCAGCAATCTCAGGGGCAACGGAGATACGCAGTATTTT. Its translation: CASNLRGNGDTQYF.

The rearrangement joins TRBV5-4 to TRBJ2-2, with 7 bases lining up with TRBD2. With 0 bases clipped from V and 1 base from J, the junction kept 9 bases outside the gene matches. The CDR3 has 18 residues. Germline lookup yields CDR1 SGHNT and CDR2 YYREEE (reference sequence). The CDR3: CASSLGLGLAVNTGELFF. The DNA for the CDR3 is TGTGCCAGCAGCTTGGGATTGGGGCTAGCGGTGAACACCGGGGAGCTGTTTTTT. Complete variable domain (other parts from reference TRBV5-4 and TRBJ2-2): ETGVTQSPTHLIKTRGQQVTLRCSSQSGHNTVSWYQQALGQGPQFIFQYYREEENGRGNFPPRFSGLQFPNYSSELNVNALELDDSALYLCASSLGLGLAVNTGELFFGEGSRLTVL.

This clone is a singleton in its sample. CDR3 region: CASSIDGMRDQPQHF. The CDR3 DNA reads as TGTGCCAGTAGTATAGATGGCATGCGGGATCAGCCCCAGCATTTT. J is TRBJ1-5 and V is TRBV19, with D unclear. In germline, CDR1 is LNHDA, CDR2 SQIVND (reference sequence). V was pared by 0 bases and J by 5 bases, with 11 bases between. The CDR3 has 15 residues.

As DNA, the CDR3 is TGCGCCAGCAGTGAGACCCGGACACAGGGCAATCAGCCCCAGCATTTT. As protein: CASSETRTQGNQPQHF. The J gene is TRBJ1-5, the V gene TRBV10-1, with a weak D call TRBD1 (5 bases). V lost 2 bases to trimming and J lost 2 bases, with 13 bases between them. Germline V gives CDR1 WNHNN, CDR2 SYGVQD (reference sequence). The CDR3 totals 16 residues.

This chain's CDR3 is CASTSNSPLHF. In DNA form, the CDR3 reads TGTGCCAGCACGTCTAATTCACCCCTCCACTTT. The V gene is TRBV6-1, the J gene TRBJ1-6; no definite D call. Trimming took 7 bases from V and 6 from J, leaving 4 bases between them. This CDR3 is built from 11 residues. From germline, CDR1 is MNHNS and CDR2 SASEGT.